The present T cell receptor beta chain was sequenced within a study of T cells after yellow fever vaccination. Findings and limits, study-wide: Reappearance after the booster was observed for most primary-vaccination clones (roughly 97% CD4, more than 70% CD8).

A note on this clonotype: Antigen unknown.

TCR cDNA was made by 5'RACE template switching, adding a universal primer site and UMIs. TCRdb reanalysed the 5' RACE reads using MiXCR and keeps one entry per CDR3 protein. The table lists some 200,000 distinct CDR3 sequences, approximately 3.2% of them singletons, with 2.5% to 3.5% in the top ten. CDR1 and CDR2 from the germline V gene are LGHDT and YNNKEL (reference sequence). The CDR3 is made up of 13 amino acids. Trimming stripped 0 bases from V and 6 bases from J, with 5 bases between. This sequence originates from a man younger than 35 who received the YFV17D yellow fever vaccine. V and J are TRBV3-1 and TRBJ2-2; D is unresolved. The specimen comprised CD4+ T cells sorted from PBMCs, sampled 10 days after the yellow fever booster vaccination. The CDR3 loop is CASSQDQSGELFF. The CDR3 DNA sequence: TGTGCCAGCAGCCAAGATCAATCCGGGGAGCTGTTTTTT.